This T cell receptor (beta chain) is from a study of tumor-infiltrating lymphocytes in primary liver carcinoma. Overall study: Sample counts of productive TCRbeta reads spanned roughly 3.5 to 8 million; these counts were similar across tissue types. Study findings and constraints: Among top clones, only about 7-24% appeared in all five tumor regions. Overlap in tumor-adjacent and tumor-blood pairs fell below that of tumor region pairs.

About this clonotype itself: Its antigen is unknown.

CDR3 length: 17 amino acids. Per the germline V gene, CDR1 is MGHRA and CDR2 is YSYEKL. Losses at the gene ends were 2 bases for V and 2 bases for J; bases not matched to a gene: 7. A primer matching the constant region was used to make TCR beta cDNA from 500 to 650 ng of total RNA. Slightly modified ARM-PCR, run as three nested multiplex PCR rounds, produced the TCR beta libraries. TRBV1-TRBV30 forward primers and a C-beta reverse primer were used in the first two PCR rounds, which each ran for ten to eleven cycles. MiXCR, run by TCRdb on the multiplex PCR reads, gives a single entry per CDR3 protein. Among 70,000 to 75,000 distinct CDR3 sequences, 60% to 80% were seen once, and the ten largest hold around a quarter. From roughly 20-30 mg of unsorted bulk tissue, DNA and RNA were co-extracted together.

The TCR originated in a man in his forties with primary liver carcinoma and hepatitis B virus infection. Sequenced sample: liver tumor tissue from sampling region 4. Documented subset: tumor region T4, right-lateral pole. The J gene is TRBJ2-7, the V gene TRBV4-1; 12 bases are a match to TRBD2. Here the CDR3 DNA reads TGCGCCAGCAGCCAACTCACACTAGCGGGGGGTACCTACGAGCAGTACTTC. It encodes CASSQLTLAGGTYEQYF.